The present entry profiles one T cell receptor (beta chain) with its context. These data originate in a study of OX40 agonist ivuxolimab in advanced cancers. Data came from immunoSEQ multiplex PCR; TCRdb stores just in-frame clones and leaves some out. Here the sample spans 100,000 or so clones, approximately 90% being singletons. The sampling schedule covered blood at baseline, cycle 4 day 1, and cycle 7 day 1. This specimen consisted of CD4+ or CD8+ T cells sorted from blood, obtained in a trial of the OX40 agonist ivuxolimab. The clonotype originates from an adult with an advanced solid tumor such as melanoma, head and neck, liver or kidney cancer.

The CDR3 DNA reads TGTGCCAGCAGCTTAACCGGTGCTAGCGGGAGATATATAAATGAGCAGTTCTTC. Translation gives CASSLTGASGRYINEQFF. The genes are TRBV7-3 and TRBJ2-1, with 10 nucleotides matching TRBD2. The CDR3 loop spans 18 amino acids. With V trimmed by 0 bases and J by 7 bases, 12 bases remained unmatched. Germline values: CDR1 SGHTA, CDR2 FQGTGA.